A single sample gave rise to the 22 T cell receptor beta chains below, sequenced in a study of T-cell memory formation after mild COVID-19. TCRdb re-called the 5' RACE reads with MiXCR, one entry per CDR3 protein. The sample has approximately 400,000 distinct CDR3 sequences; about a sixth are singletons. Sequenced material: PBMCs or a T cell subset sorted from them (not recorded which). These receptor sequences come from a man aged 18 to 29 who had mild COVID-19 (a few samples of this study predate the infection). Cell type and time point are not known.

The chain uses TRBV18 and TRBJ1-6; D is undetermined. Trimming cost V 3 bases and J 10 bases, with 13 bases left between them. The CDR3 length is 14 residues. Germline-derived CDR1 and CDR2 are KGHSH and LQKENI. CDR3 nucleotide sequence: TGTGCCAGCTCACCGGAGGGAATACGGTCACCCCTCCACTTT. This gives the protein CASSPEGIRSPLHF.

This clonotype has a handful of counts. The chain carries TRBV6-2 or TRBV6-3 and TRBJ2-3; D not certain. From germline, CDR1 is MNHEY and CDR2 SVGEGT. This CDR3 region has 13 residues. V gave up 7 bases and J gave up 1 base, with 9 bases separating them. The CDR3 is CASTYWGTDTQYF. Written as DNA, the CDR3 is TGTGCCAGCACCTACTGGGGCACAGATACGCAGTATTTT.

Only a few counts were recorded for this clonotype. The chain is built from TRBV18 and TRBJ2-3; a weak D match, TRBD2 (6 bases). Germline V lookup: CDR1 KGHSH, CDR2 LQKENI. The CDR3 runs 14 residues. The ends were cut back, 1 base at V and 2 bases at J, with 7 bases in the middle. This chain's CDR3 is CASSPLAATDTQYF. CDR3 in DNA: TGTGCCAGCTCACCACTAGCGGCCACAGATACGCAGTATTTT.

Many counts were recorded for this clonotype. The J gene is TRBJ2-1, the V gene TRBV5-1; tentatively, D is TRBD2 (5 bases). Trimming left V 0 bases short and J 5 bases short, with 12 bases between. CDR1 is SGHRS, CDR2 YFSETQ, per germline. The CDR3 consists of 15 residues. The CDR3 coding sequence is TGCGCCAGCAGCTTGGCTTTGGCGGGTGACAATGAGCAGTTCTTC. This translates into CASSLALAGDNEQFF.

There are a few counts of this clonotype. The chain joins TRBV6-2 or TRBV6-3 to TRBJ2-3; D unresolved. V dropped 3 bases and J dropped 6 bases, with 19 bases sitting between them. The germline V gene encodes CDR1 MNHEY and CDR2 SVGEGT. The CDR3 runs 16 residues. The CDR3 nucleotides are TGTGCCAGCAGTTATCGGAGACGCCGCAAAGGGGATACGCAGTATTTT. Its translation: CASSYRRRRKGDTQYF.

This clonotype was recorded a few times. The gene calls are TRBV15 and TRBJ1-2; no clear D. Germline assignment: CDR1 LNHNV and CDR2 YYDKDF (reference sequence). CDR3 length: 14 amino acids. Trimming removed 0 bases at V and 8 bases at J, with 13 bases between. The CDR3 DNA sequence: TGTGCCACCAGCAGAGACGTGACGCCTGGCGGCTACACCTTC. This encodes CATSRDVTPGGYTF.

This clonotype was seen a handful of times. The rearrangement joins TRBV19 to TRBJ1-1; D gene uncertain. The V end lost 3 bases, the J end lost 3 bases, and 2 bases lay between the germline ends. The CDR3 is made up of 11 amino acids. Germline CDR1 reads LNHDA; CDR2 reads SQIVND (reference sequence). Written as DNA, the CDR3 is TGTGCCAGTAGTATGGACACTGAAGCTTTCTTT. Amino acids: CASSMDTEAFF.

The chain combines TRBV4-3 with TRBJ2-7; weak D call: TRBD1 (6 bases). The length of the CDR3 is 15 residues. V lost 0 bases to trimming and J lost 4 bases, with 13 bases between them. The germline gives CDR1 LGHNA, CDR2 YSLEER. CDR3 protein: CASSQDPGQVYEQYF. As DNA, the CDR3 is TGCGCCAGCAGCCAAGATCCGGGACAAGTATACGAGCAGTACTTC.

This clonotype was observed a few times. V gene TRBV15 combines with J gene TRBJ2-2, with D possibly being TRBD2 (5 bases). Germline lookup yields CDR1 LNHNV and CDR2 YYDKDF (reference sequence). V was pared by 4 bases and J by 5 bases, with 8 bases between. CDR3 length: 13 amino acids. Here the CDR3 reads CATSTRETGELFF. In DNA, the CDR3 is TGTGCCACCAGCACTAGGGAGACCGGGGAGCTGTTTTTT. Combining the CDR3 with reference TRBV15 and TRBJ2-2 gives the whole variable domain DAMVIQNPRYQVTQFGKPVTLSCSQTLNHNVMYWYQQKSSQAPKLLFHYYDKDFNNEADTPDNFQSRRPNTSFCFLDIRSPGLGDTAMYLCATSTRETGELFFGEGSRLTVL.

The chain uses TRBV20-1 and TRBJ1-3; TRBD1 matches at 7 bases. Per germline, CDR1 DFQATT and CDR2 SNEGSKA (reference sequence). CDR3 length: 11 amino acids. V trimming: 5 bases; J trimming: 7 bases; junction bases outside the gene matches: 2. CDR3 amino acids: CSAPQGNTIYF. The CDR3 nucleotides read TGCAGTGCTCCACAGGGGAACACCATATATTTT.

This sequence joins TRBV5-1 and TRBJ2-3; D could derive from TRBD1 or TRBD2 (6 bases each). The germline V gene encodes CDR1 SGHRS and CDR2 YFSETQ. V was cut by 3 bases and J by 2 bases, with 19 bases left in between. CDR3 length equals 17 residues. The DNA of the CDR3 is TGCGCCAGCAGCTATGCCCAGGGGAGGACCCACACAGATACGCAGTATTTT. Encoded protein: CASSYAQGRTHTDTQYF.

This clonotype was found many times. The chain is built from TRBV5-5 and TRBJ2-1; tentative D call: TRBD2 (6 bases). The length of the CDR3 is 15 residues. The ends were cut back, 1 base at V and 7 bases at J, with 15 bases in the middle. The germline V gene encodes CDR1 SGHKS and CDR2 YYEKEE (reference sequence). The CDR3 sequence is CASSLRRAGKNEQFF. Written as DNA, the CDR3 is TGTGCCAGCAGCTTGCGACGGGCGGGGAAGAATGAGCAGTTCTTC.

This clonotype was counted only a few times. The rearrangement links TRBV7-2 to TRBJ1-1; D perhaps matches TRBD1 (6 bases). Trimming removed 5 bases from V and 11 bases from J, with 18 bases in between. CDR3 size: 13 residues. From germline, CDR1 is SGHTA and CDR2 FQGNSA. The CDR3 coding sequence is TGTGCCAGCAGCCGAGGGGGACTCTTCGCCGCTTTCTTT. Its protein product is CASSRGGLFAAFF.

Ten or more counts support this clonotype. The chain joins TRBV7-2 to TRBJ2-3, with D maybe TRBD1 (5 bases). The CDR3 covers 14 residues. V dropped 5 bases and J dropped 6 bases, with 15 bases sitting between them. Looked up from germline, CDR1 is SGHTA and CDR2 is FQGNSA. Written as DNA, the CDR3 is TGTGCCAGCAGCACCAAAGGACATCCGGATACGCAGTATTTT. Residues: CASSTKGHPDTQYF.

The chain carries TRBV20-1 and TRBJ2-4, with D possibly being TRBD1 or TRBD2 (5 bases each). Deletions cut 1 base from V and 0 bases from J, with 7 bases between. The CDR3 contains 14 residues. In germline, CDR1 is DFQATT, CDR2 SNEGSKA (reference sequence). CDR3 amino acids: CSARAGTAKNIQYF. CDR3 DNA: TGCAGTGCTAGAGCCGGGACAGCCAAAAACATTCAGTACTTC.

This chain links TRBV7-2 with TRBJ2-1; the D is unclear. V was cut by 5 bases and J by 6 bases, with 11 bases left in between. This CDR3 is built from 13 residues. The germline CDR1 and CDR2 sequences are SGHTA and FQGNSA. The CDR3 region is CASSRARLNEQFF. CDR3 coding DNA: TGTGCCAGCAGCCGTGCGCGGCTCAATGAGCAGTTCTTC.

This clonotype was detected only a few times. This chain links TRBV29-1 with TRBJ2-5, with TRBD1 identical over 7 bases. Germline CDR1 SQVTM, CDR2 ANQGSEA. Trimming cost V 4 bases and J 5 bases; bases outside gene matches: 7. This CDR3 has 13 residues. CDR3 nucleotide sequence: TGCAGCGTTGCAGAGGGGGCTTCGGAGACCCAGTACTTC. Amino acid sequence: CSVAEGASETQYF.

This clonotype was picked up a small number of times. The V and J genes are TRBV12-3 or TRBV12-4 and TRBJ2-1; D gene unclear. The CDR3 runs to 16 residues. V gave up 2 bases and J gave up 6 bases, with 17 bases separating them. DNA for the CDR3: TGTGCCAGCAGTTTATTCGGGCACATCGAGAGCAATGAGCAGTTCTTC. Translating gives CASSLFGHIESNEQFF.

This chain connects TRBV28 to TRBJ1-5, with 10 positions matching TRBD1. The CDR3 totals 18 residues. CDR1 is MDHEN and CDR2 is SYDVKM in the germline V gene. V dropped 3 bases and J dropped 5; count of bases not matched to a gene: 13. The CDR3 region has the DNA TGTGCCAGCAGTTTTGTCCCGGGACAGGGGAGTAAGGATCAGCCCCAGCATTTT. Its translation is CASSFVPGQGSKDQPQHF.

This clonotype was detected only a few times. The CDR3 sequence is CASSPTVGTQPQHF. The CDR3 DNA reads as TGTGCCAGCAGCCCTACAGTTGGTACTCAGCCCCAGCATTTT. This chain uses TRBV4-2 with TRBJ1-5, with D uncertain. Per germline, CDR1 LGHNA and CDR2 YNFKEQ. V was clipped by 4 bases and J by 6 bases, with 13 bases between them. The CDR3 extends over 14 amino acids.

This clonotype has ten or more counts. The J gene is TRBJ2-5, the V gene TRBV7-8; D is ambiguous. The CDR3 covers 15 residues. V lost 1 base and J lost 5, with 14 bases in between. Germline assignment: CDR1 SGHVS and CDR2 FQNEAQ. In DNA, the CDR3 is TGTGCCAGCAGCTTAGTTGGGCGTCTAGGGGAGACCCAGTACTTC. Protein: CASSLVGRLGETQYF.

This clonotype has only a few counts. The CDR3 nucleotides read TGCGCCAGCAGCCAAGAAGGGTATAGCCTTGAGCAGTTCTTC. This translates into CASSQEGYSLEQFF. V is TRBV4-1 and J is TRBJ2-1; no firm D call. Germline lookup yields CDR1 MGHRA and CDR2 YSYEKL. CDR3 length: 14 amino acids. Trimming took off 0 bases at V and 9 bases at J, with 12 bases between the two ends.